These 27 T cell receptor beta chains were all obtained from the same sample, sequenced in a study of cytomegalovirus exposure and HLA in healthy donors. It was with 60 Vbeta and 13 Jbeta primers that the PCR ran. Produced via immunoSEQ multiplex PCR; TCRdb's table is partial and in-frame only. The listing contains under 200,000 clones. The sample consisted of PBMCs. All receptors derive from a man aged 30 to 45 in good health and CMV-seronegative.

This chain's CDR3 is CAWSWGGTTDTQYF. DNA of the CDR3: TGTGCCTGGAGCTGGGGGGGCACCACAGATACGCAGTATTTT. The genes are TRBV30 and TRBJ2-3; D possibly corresponds to TRBD2 (7 bases). The CDR3 is 14 amino acids. The germline V and J ends were trimmed by 3 bases and 2 bases, with 12 bases remaining between them. The V gene's germline CDR1 is GTSNPN and CDR2 SVGIG (reference sequence).

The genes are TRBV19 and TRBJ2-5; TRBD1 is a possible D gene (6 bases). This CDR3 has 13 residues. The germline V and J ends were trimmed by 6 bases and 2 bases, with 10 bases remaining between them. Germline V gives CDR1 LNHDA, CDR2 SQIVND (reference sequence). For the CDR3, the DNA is TGTGCCAGTAGGGGGGCGGCACAAGAGACCCAGTACTTC. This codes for CASRGAAQETQYF.

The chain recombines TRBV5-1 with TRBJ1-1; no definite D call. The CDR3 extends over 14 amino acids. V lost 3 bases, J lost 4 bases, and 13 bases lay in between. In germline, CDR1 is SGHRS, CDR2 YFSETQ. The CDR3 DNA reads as TGCGCCAGCAGCTCGGACCCGGCGGGCACTGAAGCTTTCTTT. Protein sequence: CASSSDPAGTEAFF.

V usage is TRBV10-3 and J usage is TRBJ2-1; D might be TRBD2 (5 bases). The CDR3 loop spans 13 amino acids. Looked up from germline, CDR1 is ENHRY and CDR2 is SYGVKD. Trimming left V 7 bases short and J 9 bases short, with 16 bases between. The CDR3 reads CAIKGSADGEQFF. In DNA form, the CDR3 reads TGTGCCATCAAAGGATCAGCGGACGGTGAGCAGTTCTTC.

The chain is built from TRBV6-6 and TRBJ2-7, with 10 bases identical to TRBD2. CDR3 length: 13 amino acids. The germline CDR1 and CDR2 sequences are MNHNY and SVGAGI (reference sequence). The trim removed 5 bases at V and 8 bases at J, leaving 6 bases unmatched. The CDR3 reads CASSLAGASKQYF. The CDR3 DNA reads TGTGCCAGCAGTCTAGCGGGAGCCAGCAAGCAGTACTTC.

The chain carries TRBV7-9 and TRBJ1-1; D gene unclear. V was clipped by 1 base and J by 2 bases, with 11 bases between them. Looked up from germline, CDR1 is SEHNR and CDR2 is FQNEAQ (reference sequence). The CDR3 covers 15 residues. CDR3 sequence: CASSLGPRPNTEAFF. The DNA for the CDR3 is TGTGCCAGCAGCTTAGGACCCAGGCCAAACACTGAAGCTTTCTTT.

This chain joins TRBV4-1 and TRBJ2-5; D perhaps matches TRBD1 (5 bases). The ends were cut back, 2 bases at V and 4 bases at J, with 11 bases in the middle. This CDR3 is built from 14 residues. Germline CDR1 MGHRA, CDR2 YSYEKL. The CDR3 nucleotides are TGCGCCAGCAGCCAATCTAAGGGGCCAGAGACCCAGTACTTC. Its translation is CASSQSKGPETQYF.

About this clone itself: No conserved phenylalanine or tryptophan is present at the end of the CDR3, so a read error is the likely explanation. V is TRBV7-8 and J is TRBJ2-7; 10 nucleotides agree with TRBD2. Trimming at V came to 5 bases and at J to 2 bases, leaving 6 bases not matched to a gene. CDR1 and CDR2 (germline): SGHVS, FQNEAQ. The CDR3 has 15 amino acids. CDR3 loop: CASSPLAGDAYEQYS. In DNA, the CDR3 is TGTGCCAGCAGCCCCCTAGCGGGAGACGCCTACGAGCAGTACTCC.

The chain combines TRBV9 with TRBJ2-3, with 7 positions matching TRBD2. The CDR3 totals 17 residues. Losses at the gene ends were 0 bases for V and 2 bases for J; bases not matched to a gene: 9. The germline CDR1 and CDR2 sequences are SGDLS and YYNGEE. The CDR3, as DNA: TGTGCCAGCAGCGTAGTAGGTGGGAGGGCCGTCACAGATACGCAGTATTTT. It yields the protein CASSVVGGRAVTDTQYF.

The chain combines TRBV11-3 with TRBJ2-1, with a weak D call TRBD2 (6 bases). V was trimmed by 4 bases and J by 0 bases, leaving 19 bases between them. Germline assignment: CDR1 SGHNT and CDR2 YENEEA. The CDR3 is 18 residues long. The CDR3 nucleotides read TGTGCCAGCAGCTCGAGGAGGGTCCAGTCGAGCTCCTACAATGAGCAGTTCTTC. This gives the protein CASSSRRVQSSSYNEQFF.

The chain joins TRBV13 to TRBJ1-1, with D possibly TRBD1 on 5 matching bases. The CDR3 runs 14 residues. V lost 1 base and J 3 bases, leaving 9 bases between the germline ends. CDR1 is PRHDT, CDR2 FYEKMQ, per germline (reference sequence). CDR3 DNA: TGTGCCAGCAGCTTAGAAGGGGCGTACACTGAAGCTTTCTTT. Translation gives CASSLEGAYTEAFF.

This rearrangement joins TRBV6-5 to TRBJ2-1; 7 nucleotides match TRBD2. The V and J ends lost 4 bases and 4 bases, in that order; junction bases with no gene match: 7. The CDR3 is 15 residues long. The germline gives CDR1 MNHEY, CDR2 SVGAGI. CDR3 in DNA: TGTGCCAGCAGTTGGGGGGGTAGCGGATACAATGAGCAGTTCTTC. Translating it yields CASSWGGSGYNEQFF.

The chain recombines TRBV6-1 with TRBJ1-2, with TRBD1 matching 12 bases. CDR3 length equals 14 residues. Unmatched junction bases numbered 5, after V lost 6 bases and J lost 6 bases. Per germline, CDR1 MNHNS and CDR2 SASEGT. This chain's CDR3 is CASRPGTGGHGYTF. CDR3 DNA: TGTGCCAGCAGGCCTGGGACAGGGGGCCATGGCTACACCTTC.

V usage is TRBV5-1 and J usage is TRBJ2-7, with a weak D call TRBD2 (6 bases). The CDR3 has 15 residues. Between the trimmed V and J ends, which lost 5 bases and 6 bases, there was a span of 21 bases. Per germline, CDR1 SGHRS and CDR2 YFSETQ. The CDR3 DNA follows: TGCGCCAGCAGGGTTTCCGGGACTCTAACGTTCGAGCAGTACTTC. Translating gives CASRVSGTLTFEQYF.

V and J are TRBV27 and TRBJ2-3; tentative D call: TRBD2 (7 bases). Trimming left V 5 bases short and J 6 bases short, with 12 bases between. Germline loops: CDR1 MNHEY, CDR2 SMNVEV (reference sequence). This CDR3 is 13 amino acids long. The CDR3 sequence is CASSGGAGDTQYF. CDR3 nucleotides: TGTGCCAGCAGTGGGGGGGCAGGCGATACGCAGTATTTT.

This CDR3 reads CASSRGQGGHSPLHF. In DNA form, the CDR3 reads TGTGCCAGCTCACGCGGACAGGGAGGCCATTCACCCCTCCACTTT. The chain links TRBV18 to TRBJ1-6, with 8 bases aligning to TRBD1. V trimming: 4 bases; J trimming: 8 bases; junction bases outside the gene matches: 7. This CDR3 contains 15 residues. Germline CDR1 and CDR2: KGHSH and LQKENI.

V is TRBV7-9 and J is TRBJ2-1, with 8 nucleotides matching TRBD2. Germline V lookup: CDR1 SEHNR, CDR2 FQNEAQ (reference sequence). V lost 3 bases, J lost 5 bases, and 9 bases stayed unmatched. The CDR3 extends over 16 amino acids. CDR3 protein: CASSFSPLAEDNEQFF. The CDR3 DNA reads TGTGCCAGCAGCTTTTCTCCACTAGCGGAGGACAATGAGCAGTTCTTC.

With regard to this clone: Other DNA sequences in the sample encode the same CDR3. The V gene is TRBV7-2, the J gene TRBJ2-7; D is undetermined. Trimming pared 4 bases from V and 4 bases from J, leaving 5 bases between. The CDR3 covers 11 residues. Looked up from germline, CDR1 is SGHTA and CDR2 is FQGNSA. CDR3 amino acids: CASSSYYEQYF. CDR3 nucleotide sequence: TGTGCCAGCAGCTCCTATTACGAGCAGTACTTC.

The DNA for the CDR3 is TGTGCCAGCAAGCGGGGAGTTAACACCGGGGAGCTGTTTTTT. This encodes CASKRGVNTGELFF. The chain carries TRBV9 and TRBJ2-2; the match to TRBD2 covers 7 bases. The CDR3 has 14 residues. Germline CDR1 SGDLS, CDR2 YYNGEE. J was trimmed by 2 bases and V by 6 bases; bases with no gene match: 4.

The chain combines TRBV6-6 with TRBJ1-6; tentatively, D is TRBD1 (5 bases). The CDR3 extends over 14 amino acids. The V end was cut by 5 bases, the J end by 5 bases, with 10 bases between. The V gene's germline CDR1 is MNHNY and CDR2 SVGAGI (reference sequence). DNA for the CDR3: TGTGCCAGCAGTGACGGGGGGGATAATTCACCCCTCCACTTT. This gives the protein CASSDGGDNSPLHF.

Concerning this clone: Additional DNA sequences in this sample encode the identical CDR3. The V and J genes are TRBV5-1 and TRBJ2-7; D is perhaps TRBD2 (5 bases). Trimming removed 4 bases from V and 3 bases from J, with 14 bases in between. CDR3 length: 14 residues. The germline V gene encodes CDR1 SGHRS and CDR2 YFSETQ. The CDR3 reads CASSLRTDGYEQYF. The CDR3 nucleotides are TGCGCCAGCAGCCTGAGGACTGACGGCTACGAGCAGTACTTC.

Here the CDR3 reads CASSLTLATSEQFF. The CDR3 bases are TGTGCCAGCAGCTTAACCCTAGCTACTTCAGAGCAGTTCTTC. The V and J genes are TRBV7-2 and TRBJ2-1; D possibly corresponds to TRBD2 (5 bases). Trimming left V 2 bases short and J 10 bases short, with 15 bases between. Germline V CDR1 and CDR2: SGHTA, FQGNSA. This CDR3 region has 14 residues.

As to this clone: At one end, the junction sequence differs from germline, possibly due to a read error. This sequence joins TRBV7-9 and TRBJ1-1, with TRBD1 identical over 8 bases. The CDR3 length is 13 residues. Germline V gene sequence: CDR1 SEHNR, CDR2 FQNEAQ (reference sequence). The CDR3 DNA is TGTGCCAGCAGCTTAGGGCAGGGGGCCCGAACTCTATTT. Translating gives CASSLGQGARTLF. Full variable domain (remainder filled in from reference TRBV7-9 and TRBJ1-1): DTGVSQNPRHKITKRGQNVTFRCDPISEHNRLYWYRQTLGQGPEFLTYFQNEAQLEKSRLLSDRFSAERPKGSFSTLEIQRTEQGDSAMYLCASSLGQGARTLFGQGTRLTVV.

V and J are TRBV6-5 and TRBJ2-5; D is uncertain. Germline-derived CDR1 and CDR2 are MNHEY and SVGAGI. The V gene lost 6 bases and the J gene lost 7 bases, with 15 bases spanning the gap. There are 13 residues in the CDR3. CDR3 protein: CASSYGAEGTQYF. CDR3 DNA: TGTGCCAGCAGCTACGGAGCTGAAGGGACCCAGTACTTC.

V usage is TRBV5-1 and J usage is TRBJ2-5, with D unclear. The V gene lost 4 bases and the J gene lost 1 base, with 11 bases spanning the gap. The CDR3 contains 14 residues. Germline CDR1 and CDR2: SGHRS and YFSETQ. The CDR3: CASSETVGQETQYF. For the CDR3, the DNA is TGCGCCAGCAGCGAAACAGTGGGCCAAGAGACCCAGTACTTC.

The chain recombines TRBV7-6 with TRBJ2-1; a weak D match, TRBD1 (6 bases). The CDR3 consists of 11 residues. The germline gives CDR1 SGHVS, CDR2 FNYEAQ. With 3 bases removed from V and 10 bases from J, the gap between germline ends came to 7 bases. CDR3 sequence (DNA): TGTGCCAGCAGCTTCGGGACAGAGCAGTTCTTC. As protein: CASSFGTEQFF. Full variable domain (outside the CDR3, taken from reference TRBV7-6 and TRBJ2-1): GAGVSQSPRYKVTKRGQDVALRCDPISGHVSLYWYRQALGQGPEFLTYFNYEAQQDKSGLPNDRFSAERPEGSISTLTIQRTEQRDSAMYRCASSFGTEQFFGPGTRLTVL.

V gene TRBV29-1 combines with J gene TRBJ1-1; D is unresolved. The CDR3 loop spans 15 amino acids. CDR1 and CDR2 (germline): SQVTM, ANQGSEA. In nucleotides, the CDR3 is TGCAGTGCTAGACCTTCGACTGACGAGAACACTGAAGCTTTCTTT. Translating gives CSARPSTDENTEAFF.